Listed here are 10 T cell receptor beta chains from one sample, sequenced in a study of graft-versus-host responses after intestinal transplantation. Their target antigens are unknown. The protocol was immunoSEQ multiplex PCR, while the TCRdb copy is restricted to in-frame clones and leaves out a portion. The sample lists over 75,000 clones, approximately 90% occurring once. The sample in question was unstimulated CD4+ T cells sorted from spleen or lymph node cells, obtained before transplant. These receptors were obtained from a human donor who was the organ donor for an intestinal transplant.

The chain carries TRBV4-3 and TRBJ2-7; no clear D gene. CDR1 and CDR2 from the germline V gene are LGHNA and YSLEER. The CDR3 extends over 14 amino acids. V was shortened by 1 base and J by 5 bases, with 12 bases between the two germline ends. The CDR3 sequence: CASSQAGSTHEQYF. CDR3 nucleotides: TGCGCCAGCAGCCAAGCGGGTAGCACCCACGAGCAGTACTTC.

J is TRBJ1-4 and V is TRBV5-1, with TRBD1 identical over 8 bases. J gave up 4 bases and V 3 bases, and 8 bases lay outside the gene matches. The V gene's germline CDR1 is SGHRS and CDR2 YFSETQ. The CDR3 totals 16 residues. CDR3 bases: TGCGCCAGCAGCTCCCTAGGGACAGGAGTTAATGAAAAACTGTTTTTT. Amino acids: CASSSLGTGVNEKLFF.

V usage is TRBV5-4 and J usage is TRBJ2-5; 8 nucleotides line up with TRBD1. The germline V gene encodes CDR1 SGHNT and CDR2 YYREEE (reference sequence). This CDR3 is built from 15 residues. With V trimmed by 4 bases and J by 2 bases, 7 bases remained unmatched. The CDR3 loop reads CASSTPRTGQETQYF. CDR3 nucleotides: TGTGCCAGCAGCACCCCTAGGACAGGGCAAGAGACCCAGTACTTC.

This chain joins TRBV18 and TRBJ2-4; D call uncertain. Germline assignment: CDR1 KGHSH and CDR2 LQKENI. V was clipped by 3 bases and J by 0 bases, with 12 bases between them. CDR3 length: 16 amino acids. Here the CDR3 reads CASSPLATVAKNIQYF. The CDR3 DNA reads as TGTGCCAGCTCACCGCTGGCTACAGTAGCCAAAAACATTCAGTACTTC.

The rearrangement uses TRBV30 and TRBJ2-3, with D possibly TRBD2 on 5 matching bases. Between the trimmed V and J ends, which lost 0 bases and 6 bases, there was a span of 10 bases. Germline CDR1 is GTSNPN and CDR2 is SVGIG (reference sequence). The CDR3 is 13 residues long. The CDR3 DNA reads TGTGCCTGGAGTGTGGTCCTAGCCGATACGCAGTATTTT. Its translation is CAWSVVLADTQYF.

The genes are TRBV5-6 and TRBJ1-4; the match to TRBD1 covers 7 bases. This CDR3 has 14 amino acids. CDR1 and CDR2 (germline): SGHDT, YYEEEE. Trimming took 3 bases from V and 4 from J; bases not matched to a gene: 3. CDR3 in amino acids: CASSSTGSNEKLFF. The CDR3 DNA reads as TGTGCCAGCAGCTCGACAGGGAGTAATGAAAAACTGTTTTTT. The entire variable domain, with the rest obtained from reference TRBV5-6 and TRBJ1-4, is as follows: DAGVTQSPTHLIKTRGQQVTLRCSPKSGHDTVSWYQQALGQGPQFIFQYYEEEERQRGNFPDRFSGHQFPNYSSELNVNALLLGDSALYLCASSSTGSNEKLFFGSGTQLSVL.

This clone was seen a few times. The chain joins TRBV6-5 to TRBJ2-1; 7 bases fit TRBD2. The V gene's germline CDR1 is MNHEY and CDR2 SVGAGI. V shed 8 bases and J 5 bases; nucleotides not matched to a gene: 9. The CDR3 has 14 amino acids. The CDR3 nucleotides are TGTGCCAGCGGCCCCCTAGCGGCTGACAATGAGCAGTTCTTC. It codes for CASGPLAADNEQFF.

The chain is built from TRBV28 and TRBJ1-2, with unresolved D. The V gene lost 2 bases and the J gene lost 5 bases, with 12 bases spanning the gap. CDR3 size: 14 residues. Germline CDR1 is MDHEN and CDR2 is SYDVKM. CDR3 nucleotide sequence: TGTGCCAGCAGTTTACAGGCGGGGAGATATGGCTACACCTTC. Its protein product is CASSLQAGRYGYTF.

This chain links TRBV7-9 with TRBJ2-5, with D possibly TRBD2 on 6 matching bases. The CDR3 has 15 residues. CDR1 SEHNR and CDR2 FQNEAQ come from the germline V gene (reference sequence). Trimming shortened V by 4 bases and J by 4 bases, and 16 bases separated the two germline ends. CDR3 sequence: CASSSGLTKLETQYF. CDR3 nucleotides: TGTGCCAGCAGCTCGGGACTCACCAAACTAGAGACCCAGTACTTC.

The chain carries TRBV7-8 and TRBJ2-7; possibly TRBD2 for D (6 bases). Deletions cut 5 bases from V and 2 bases from J, with 19 bases between. Germline lookup yields CDR1 SGHVS and CDR2 FQNEAQ. The CDR3 has 16 amino acids. The CDR3 is CASSPRASAATYEQYF. The CDR3 nucleotides are TGTGCCAGCAGCCCGAGGGCTAGCGCCGCAACCTACGAGCAGTACTTC.